This TCR beta chain comes out of a study of T cell responses to AZD1222 COVID-19 vaccine. Second-dose intervals near 4 or 12 weeks were combined. V shed 3 bases and J shed 6 bases, with 14 bases lying between them. The CDR3 is 14 amino acids. The germline V gene encodes CDR1 LGHDT and CDR2 YNNKEL (reference sequence). As to this clone: The antigen is not known.

The table came from immunoSEQ multiplex PCR; TCRdb's copy has only in-frame clones and leaves some out. Among roughly 140,000 clones, around 90% were seen once, and the ten largest hold over 3%. Study-level results: Regions left unmutated in variants are reportedly the target of nearly half of spike-specific TCRs. Baseline serostatus was positive in only a handful of AZD1222 recipients. Increased Spike-specific TCR breadth and depth were observed after two AZD1222 doses.

The starting material was peripheral blood, obtained 28 days after the second AZD1222 dose. V usage is TRBV3-1 (or the pseudogene TRBV3-2) and J usage is TRBJ1-1, with TRBD1 as a possible D gene (5 bases). The clonotype comes from an adult who received the AZD1222 COVID-19 vaccine. Written as DNA, the CDR3 is TGTGCCAGCAGCCAGGTCGTCGGGGGGGCTGAAGCTTTCTTT. It is translated as CASSQVVGGAEAFF.